The 22 T cell receptor beta chains below come from one sample, sequenced in a study of T cells in Graves' hyperthyroidism and ophthalmopathy. It was RNA transcripts that yielded the amplified TCR beta CDR3 regions. An initial round of RT-PCR targeting the TCR CDR3 relied on the HTBI primer set. TCRdb re-derived calls from the multiplex PCR reads in MiXCR, one entry per CDR3 protein. The table shows some 320,000 distinct CDR3 sequences, with about 13% occurring only once. What was sequenced was blood. The receptors shown here come from a woman in her thirties or forties with Graves' ophthalmopathy.

This clonotype was detected ten times or more. The chain couples TRBV7-9 to TRBJ1-2, with D tentatively TRBD1 (6 bases). The V gene's germline CDR1 is SEHNR and CDR2 FQNEAQ (reference sequence). V lost 5 bases, J lost 5 bases, and 9 bases lay in between. The CDR3 consists of 12 residues. The CDR3 reads CASSDGTYGYTF. The CDR3 DNA reads as TGTGCCAGCAGCGACGGGACATATGGCTACACCTTC.

In its sample, this clonotype was seen a few times. This chain joins TRBV6-5 and TRBJ2-3; 9 bases fit TRBD2. V was pared by 2 bases and J by 3 bases, with 15 bases of the junction left unmatched. There are 19 residues in the CDR3. Germline V gives CDR1 MNHEY, CDR2 SVGAGI. CDR3 residues: CASSYRIGGSSGVTDTQYF. The DNA of the CDR3 is TGTGCCAGCAGTTACAGAATCGGGGGGTCTAGCGGGGTTACAGATACGCAGTATTTT.

This clonotype was picked up many times. This chain uses TRBV28 with TRBJ1-6; TRBD1 matches at 7 bases. Germline V gene lookup returns CDR1 MDHEN and CDR2 SYDVKM. The CDR3 sequence is 15 residues long. J was trimmed by 9 bases and V by 4 bases; bases with no gene match: 9. DNA for the CDR3: TGTGCCAGCAGTTCACGACGGGGACAGACTTCACCCCTCCACTTT. Residues: CASSSRRGQTSPLHF.

This clonotype has a count of ten or more. The chain carries TRBV6-1 and TRBJ1-1; the D gene is possibly TRBD1 (5 bases). Germline CDR1 and CDR2: MNHNS and SASEGT. The CDR3 covers 11 residues. V was trimmed by 7 bases and J by 6 bases, leaving 9 bases between them. The CDR3 protein is CASTSGAEAFF. The CDR3 bases are TGTGCCAGCACCTCGGGGGCTGAAGCTTTCTTT.

The chain couples TRBV19 to TRBJ2-3, with D tentatively TRBD2 (6 bases). Germline CDR1 is LNHDA and CDR2 is SQIVND (reference sequence). This CDR3 contains 14 residues. Trimming removed 7 bases at V and 4 bases at J, with 15 bases between. For the CDR3, the DNA is TGTGCCAGTAATGAGGGAGGTCGACCAGATACGCAGTATTTT. Translating gives CASNEGGRPDTQYF.

Only one count was recorded for this clonotype. The chain employs TRBV14 and TRBJ1-2, with D perhaps matching TRBD1 (6 bases). Germline V gene sequence: CDR1 SGHDN, CDR2 FVKESK. With 0 bases removed from V and 10 bases from J, the gap between germline ends came to 12 bases. The length of the CDR3 is 13 residues. CDR3 sequence (DNA): TGTGCCAGCAGCCAAGATACAGGGCATGACTACACCTTC. Translated: CASSQDTGHDYTF.

This clonotype occurred many times. V and J are TRBV11-2 and TRBJ2-7, with TRBD2 matching over 12 bases. The CDR3 loop spans 15 amino acids. V shed 6 bases, J shed 0 bases, and the junction held 3 bases outside the gene matches. CDR1 and CDR2 from the germline V gene are SGHAT and FQNNGV. The CDR3 loop is CASRRLAGDSYEQYF. The CDR3 DNA sequence: TGTGCCAGCAGGCGACTAGCGGGGGACTCCTACGAGCAGTACTTC.

In its sample, this clonotype was seen a few times. A much larger clone is a single base away; this may be a read error. The gene calls are TRBV2 and TRBJ2-2, with D perhaps matching TRBD2 (6 bases). The CDR3 runs to 13 residues. In germline, CDR1 is SNHLY, CDR2 FYNNEI. The CDR3 sequence is CASSEGRFGGLFF. CDR3 DNA sequence: TGTGCCAGCAGTGAAGGGCGGTTCGGGGGGCTGTTTTTT.

The gene calls are TRBV14 and TRBJ1-2; maybe TRBD1 (5 bases). In germline, CDR1 is SGHDN, CDR2 FVKESK. This CDR3 has 16 amino acids. Trimming shortened V by 0 bases and J by 4 bases, and 15 bases separated the two germline ends. The CDR3 DNA follows: TGTGCCAGCAGCCAAGACTGGCGGGACGGAGTCTATGGCTACACCTTC. Translated, it gives CASSQDWRDGVYGYTF.

In this sample, this clonotype turned up a few times. The V call is TRBV10-3, the J call TRBJ2-7; 13 bases fit TRBD2. Germline V gene data show CDR1 as ENHRY and CDR2 as SYGVKD. With 9 bases clipped from V and 6 bases from J, the junction kept 2 bases outside the gene matches. This CDR3 is 12 amino acids long. This CDR3 is CAILAGGSEQYF. The CDR3 nucleotides read TGTGCCATACTAGCGGGAGGGTCCGAGCAGTACTTC.

This clonotype was seen a few times. The gene calls are TRBV5-1 and TRBJ2-6; 7 positions match TRBD1. With 6 bases clipped from V and 3 bases from J, the junction kept 15 bases outside the gene matches. CDR1 SGHRS and CDR2 YFSETQ come from the germline V gene. CDR3 size: 18 residues. For the CDR3, the DNA is TGCGCCAGCACCACTGGGACAGCCCCGAATATTGGGGCCAACGTCCTGACTTTC. This encodes CASTTGTAPNIGANVLTF.

This clonotype showed up many times. The chain links TRBV16 to TRBJ1-1; D is undetermined. Germline V gene sequence: CDR1 KGHSY, CDR2 FQNENV. The CDR3 consists of 13 residues. V was pared by 0 bases and J by 4 bases, with 6 bases between. CDR3 in DNA: TGTGCCAGCAGCCAATCAGGTGGCACTGAAGCTTTCTTT. Translating it yields CASSQSGGTEAFF.

This clonotype was counted a few times. This chain links TRBV27 with TRBJ2-1; 10 bases are shared with TRBD2. Trimming at V came to 2 bases and at J to 6 bases, leaving 4 bases not matched to a gene. Germline CDR1 MNHEY, CDR2 SMNVEV (reference sequence). The CDR3 is 15 amino acids. CDR3: CASSLQRGGLNEQFF. DNA for the CDR3: TGTGCCAGCAGTTTACAGCGGGGGGGCCTCAATGAGCAGTTCTTC.

This clonotype has a count of ten or more. This chain links TRBV12-3 or TRBV12-4 with TRBJ2-7, with D possibly being TRBD2 (6 bases). This CDR3 spans 14 amino acids. V gave up 7 bases and J gave up 0 bases, with 13 bases separating them. The CDR3 nucleotides are TGTGCCAGCAAACCCGACGGGAGCTCCTACGAGCAGTACTTC. Translated: CASKPDGSSYEQYF.

This clonotype was found a few times. A clone one base away is much larger, so this may be a read error. V and J are TRBV3-1 and TRBJ2-3, with D possibly matching TRBD1 (5 bases). Germline assignment: CDR1 LGHDT and CDR2 YNNKEL (reference sequence). Deletions cut 0 bases from V and 8 bases from J, with 12 bases between. This CDR3 region has 14 residues. The CDR3 reads CASSQEGTGGTQYF. Written as DNA, the CDR3 is TGTGCCAGCAGCCAAGAGGGAACAGGTGGTACGCAGTATTTT.

The chain is built from TRBV19 and TRBJ1-5; 8 nucleotides agree with TRBD1. The germline V gene has CDR1 LNHDA and CDR2 SQIVND (reference sequence). Trimming at V came to 9 bases and at J to 2 bases, leaving 9 bases not matched to a gene. The CDR3 is 15 residues long. This CDR3 reads CASTGGPSGNQPQHF. The CDR3 region has the DNA TGTGCCAGCACAGGGGGGCCCTCTGGCAATCAGCCCCAGCATTTT.

This clonotype was seen a handful of times. The chain joins TRBV13 to TRBJ1-6, with D hard to call. The CDR3 is 16 amino acids. The V and J ends lost 4 bases and 10 bases respectively, with 20 bases between them. Per the germline V gene, CDR1 is PRHDT and CDR2 is FYEKMQ (reference sequence). CDR3 in DNA: TGTGCCAGCAGCTGGAATACCGGGCCGAGGAAATCACCCCTCCACTTT. It yields the protein CASSWNTGPRKSPLHF.

This clonotype has at least ten counts. The genes are TRBV20-1 and TRBJ2-3; no clear D gene. The V end lost 0 bases, the J end lost 0 bases, and 4 bases lay between the germline ends. The germline V gene encodes CDR1 DFQATT and CDR2 SNEGSKA (reference sequence). The CDR3 loop spans 13 amino acids. This CDR3 reads CSARDPSTDTQYF. The CDR3 DNA follows: TGCAGTGCTAGAGATCCCAGCACAGATACGCAGTATTTT.

The chain carries TRBV12-3 or TRBV12-4 and TRBJ2-3, with D possibly being TRBD1 or TRBD2 (5 bases each). With 7 bases removed from V and 0 bases from J, the gap between germline ends came to 11 bases. The CDR3 is 14 amino acids. CDR3 nucleotide sequence: TGTGCCAGCACCCTGAGGGGAAGCACAGATACGCAGTATTTT. This translates into CASTLRGSTDTQYF.

Many counts were recorded for this clonotype. The J gene is TRBJ1-5, the V gene TRBV28; 9 nucleotides agree with TRBD1. The V and J ends lost 3 bases and 10 bases, in that order; junction bases with no gene match: 1. The CDR3 contains 12 residues. The germline gives CDR1 MDHEN, CDR2 SYDVKM. The CDR3, as DNA: TGTGCCAGCAGTTTGACAGGGGGACCCCAGCATTTT. Its protein product is CASSLTGGPQHF.

CDR3 protein: CASSVGAGGEQYF. In DNA, the CDR3 is TGTGCCAGCAGCGTAGGAGCTGGGGGCGAGCAGTACTTC. This sequence joins TRBV9 and TRBJ2-7; D may correspond to TRBD1 or TRBD2 (5 bases each). The CDR3 contains 13 residues. Trimming removed 0 bases from V and 6 bases from J, with 10 bases in between. Per germline, CDR1 SGDLS and CDR2 YYNGEE.

This clonotype has at least ten counts. This chain uses TRBV28 with TRBJ2-1, with 9 bases fitting TRBD2. The germline V gene has CDR1 MDHEN and CDR2 SYDVKM. This CDR3 region has 14 residues. Trimming at V came to 6 bases and at J to 6 bases, leaving 6 bases not matched to a gene. The CDR3 protein is CASRSSGVVNEQFF. Here the CDR3 DNA reads TGTGCCAGCAGATCTAGCGGGGTCGTCAATGAGCAGTTCTTC.